This T cell receptor beta chain was identified in a study of patients and donors after allogeneic stem cell transplantation. A single record per CDR3 protein comes from TCRdb applying MiXCR to the RT-PCR reads. The repertoire holds about 76,000 distinct CDR3 sequences, with 26% as singletons. The germline V gene encodes CDR1 MGHRA and CDR2 YSYEKL. Deletions cut 1 base from V and 6 bases from J, with 6 bases between. This CDR3 has 13 amino acids. The sequence was obtained from a human donor who was either an allogeneic HSCT recipient or a stem cell or donor lymphocyte infusion donor (not recorded which). It is not recorded whose cells these are; they may come from a transplant donor. Specimen: blood, either unsorted or a sorted T cell fraction (not recorded which). J is TRBJ2-2 and V is TRBV4-1, with D unclear. The CDR3 DNA follows: TGCGCCAGCAGCCAAGTTAACCCCGGGGAGCTGTTTTTT. Encoded protein: CASSQVNPGELFF.